This TCR beta chain was profiled in a study of response to subunit inactivated influenza vaccine. Findings and caveats of the study: Authors suggested few new T cells are recruited by each seasonal influenza vaccination.

Germline V CDR1 and CDR2: MNHEY, SMNVEV (reference sequence). Losses at the gene ends were 10 bases for V and 3 bases for J; bases not matched to a gene: 15. There are 17 residues in the CDR3. Turning to this clonotype: Its antigen remains unidentified.

MiXCR, run by TCRdb on the RT-PCR reads, gives a single entry per CDR3 protein. The data show hundreds of thousands of distinct CDR3 sequences, 10% to 15% seen once. The origin of this receptor is a man in his forties or fifties who received an inactivated influenza vaccine. Sequenced here: PBMCs from blood, sampled roughly 46 days after vaccination. The chain uses TRBV27 and TRBJ2-6, with TRBD2 identical over 7 bases. CDR3 sequence: CANPHGREAFGANVLTF. The CDR3 DNA reads as TGTGCCAACCCACACGGACGGGAGGCCTTTGGGGCCAACGTCCTGACTTTC.